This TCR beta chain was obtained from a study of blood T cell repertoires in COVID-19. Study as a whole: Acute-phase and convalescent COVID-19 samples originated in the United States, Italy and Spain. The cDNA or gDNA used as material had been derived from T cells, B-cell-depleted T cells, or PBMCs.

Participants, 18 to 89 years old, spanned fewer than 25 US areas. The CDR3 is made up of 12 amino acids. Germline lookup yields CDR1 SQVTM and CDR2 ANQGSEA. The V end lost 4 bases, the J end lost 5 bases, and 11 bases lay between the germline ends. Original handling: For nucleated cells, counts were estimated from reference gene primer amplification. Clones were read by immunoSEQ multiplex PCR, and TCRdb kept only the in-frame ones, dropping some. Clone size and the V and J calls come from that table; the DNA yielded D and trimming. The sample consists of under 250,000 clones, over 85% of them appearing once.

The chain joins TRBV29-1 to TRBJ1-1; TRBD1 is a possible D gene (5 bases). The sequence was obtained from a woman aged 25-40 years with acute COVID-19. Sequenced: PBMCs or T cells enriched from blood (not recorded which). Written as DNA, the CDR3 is TGCAGCGTTGGCCCGGGGGGGACTGAAGCTTTCTTT. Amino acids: CSVGPGGTEAFF.